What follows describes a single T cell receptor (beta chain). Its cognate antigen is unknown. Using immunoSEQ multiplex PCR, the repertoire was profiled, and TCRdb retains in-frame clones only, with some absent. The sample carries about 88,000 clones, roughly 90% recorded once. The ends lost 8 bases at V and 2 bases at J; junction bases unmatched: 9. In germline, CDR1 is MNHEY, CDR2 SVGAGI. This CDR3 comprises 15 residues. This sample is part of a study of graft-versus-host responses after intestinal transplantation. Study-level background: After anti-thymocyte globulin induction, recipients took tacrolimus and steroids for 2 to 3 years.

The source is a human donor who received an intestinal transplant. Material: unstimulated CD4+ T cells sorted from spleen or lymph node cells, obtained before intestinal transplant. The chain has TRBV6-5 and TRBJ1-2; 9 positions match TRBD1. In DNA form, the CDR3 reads TGTGCCAGCCACAACCCCGGGACAGGGAACTATGGCTACACCTTC. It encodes CASHNPGTGNYGYTF.